Listed here is a single T cell receptor (beta chain). This specimen comes from a study of cytomegalovirus exposure and HLA in healthy donors. The primer mix had 60 Vbeta and 13 Jbeta primers. TCRdb's copy holds only in-frame clones and misses some; the assay was immunoSEQ multiplex PCR. With roughly 80,000 clones in the sample, the ten largest clones hold 0.5% to 0.65%. CDR3 length: 16 residues. Germline-derived CDR1 and CDR2 are KGHSH and LQKENI. The V and J ends lost 3 bases and 5 bases, in that order; junction bases with no gene match: 8. This chain links TRBV18 with TRBJ2-3; TRBD1 matches at 10 bases. The clonotype was recovered from a man aged 45 to 65 in good health and CMV-seronegative. Sequencing was done on a sample of PBMCs. The CDR3 coding sequence is TGTGCCAGCTCACCTTTCGACAGGGGGCATGGAGATACGCAGTATTTT. Its protein product is CASSPFDRGHGDTQYF.